Presented here are 3 T cell receptor beta chains from one specimen sequenced in a study of long-term antiretroviral therapy in people with HIV. Survey-level immunoSEQ v3.0 assays were run. Clones were read by immunoSEQ multiplex PCR, and TCRdb kept only the in-frame ones, dropping some. The sample yields tens of thousands of clones, roughly 87% seen once. This specimen consisted of unsorted PBMCs, obtained 0.6 years after starting antiretroviral therapy. The source of these receptors is a man aged 18-30 years with HIV.

J is TRBJ2-7 and V is TRBV19; tentative D call: TRBD2 (5 bases). V lost 1 base, J lost 6 bases, and 16 bases lay in between. This CDR3 is 15 amino acids long. Germline V gives CDR1 LNHDA, CDR2 SQIVND (reference sequence). The CDR3 region has the DNA TGTGCCAGTAGTATAGCATATCATTCGGGAACCGAGCAGTACTTC. This encodes CASSIAYHSGTEQYF. The variable domain in full, with the rest retrieved from reference TRBV19 and TRBJ2-7, is DGGITQSPKYLFRKEGQNVTLSCEQNLNHDAMYWYRQDPGQGLRLIYYSQIVNDFQKGDIAEGYSVSREKKESFPLTVTSAQKNPTAFYLCASSIAYHSGTEQYFGPGTRLTVT.

The rearrangement uses TRBV4-1 and TRBJ2-6; D not certain. V shed 1 base and J shed 2 bases, with 15 bases lying between them. Germline V lookup: CDR1 MGHRA, CDR2 YSYEKL. CDR3 size: 18 residues. CDR3 sequence reads: CASSQVRGVGTGANVLTF. As DNA, the CDR3 is TGCGCCAGCAGCCAAGTGCGTGGAGTGGGTACTGGGGCCAACGTCCTGACTTTC.

J is TRBJ2-5 and V is TRBV5-4, with D perhaps TRBD2 (6 bases). V was trimmed by 0 bases and J by 1 base, leaving 10 bases between them. CDR1 is SGHNT, CDR2 YYREEE, per germline (reference sequence). The CDR3 length is 15 residues. CDR3 amino acids: CASSLGWRGQETQYF. The CDR3 region has the DNA TGTGCCAGCAGCTTGGGGTGGAGGGGCCAAGAGACCCAGTACTTC.